This T cell receptor beta chain came from a study of chemoradiotherapy in HPV16-positive cancers. Method: immunoSEQ multiplex PCR; TCRdb's copy keeps in-frame clones and lacks some. The profile shows approximately 8,100 clones, roughly 85% of them singletons. Germline V gene data show CDR1 as MDHEN and CDR2 as SYDVKM. There are 17 residues in the CDR3. Trimming left V 1 base short and J 1 base short, with 14 bases between. The chain uses TRBV28 and TRBJ1-5; no clear D. This specimen consisted of blood, obtained from a patient who underwent chemoradiotherapy. The sequence was collected from a human donor with HPV-associated anogenital cancer. The CDR3 region has the DNA TGTGCCAGCAGTTTATATGTGTCAGCTCGAAGCAATCAGCCCCAGCATTTT. This translates into CASSLYVSARSNQPQHF.